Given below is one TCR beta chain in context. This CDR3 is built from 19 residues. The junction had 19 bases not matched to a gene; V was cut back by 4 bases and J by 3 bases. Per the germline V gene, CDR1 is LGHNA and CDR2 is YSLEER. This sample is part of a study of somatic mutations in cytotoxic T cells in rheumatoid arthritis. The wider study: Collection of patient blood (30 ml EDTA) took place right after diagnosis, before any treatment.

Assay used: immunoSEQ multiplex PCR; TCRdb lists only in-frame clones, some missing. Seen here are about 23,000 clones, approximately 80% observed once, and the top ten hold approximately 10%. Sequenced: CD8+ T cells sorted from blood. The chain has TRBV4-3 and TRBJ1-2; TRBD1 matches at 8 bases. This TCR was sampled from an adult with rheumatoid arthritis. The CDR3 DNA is TGCGCCAGCAGCCCCGTGGGGCGGACAGGGAGGATTTTAGACTATGGCTACACCTTC. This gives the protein CASSPVGRTGRILDYGYTF.